This T cell receptor (beta chain) was sequenced during a study of blood T cell repertoires in COVID-19. Study at large: The analysed material was cDNA or gDNA that came from T cells, B-cell-depleted T cells, or PBMCs.

Methods used by the authors: How many nucleated cells were present was estimated from reference gene primer amplification. Libraries were prepared by immunoSEQ multiplex PCR; TCRdb keeps only in-frame clonotypes and omits some of them. D and trimming were read from the DNA, whereas the V and J calls and clone size are those reported in that table. The sample shows 110,000 or so clones, about 84% of them seen only once. This sequence originates from a man aged 45 to 65 with acute or convalescent COVID-19. The sample comprised peripheral blood.

The CDR3: CASSYFRGLSYEQYF. CDR3 coding DNA: TGTGCCAGCAGTTACTTCAGGGGGCTCTCCTACGAGCAGTACTTC. The chain recombines TRBV6-5 with TRBJ2-7; 8 positions match TRBD1. CDR3 length: 15 residues. Trimming cost V 1 base and J 0 bases; bases outside gene matches: 2. The germline V gene encodes CDR1 MNHEY and CDR2 SVGAGI.